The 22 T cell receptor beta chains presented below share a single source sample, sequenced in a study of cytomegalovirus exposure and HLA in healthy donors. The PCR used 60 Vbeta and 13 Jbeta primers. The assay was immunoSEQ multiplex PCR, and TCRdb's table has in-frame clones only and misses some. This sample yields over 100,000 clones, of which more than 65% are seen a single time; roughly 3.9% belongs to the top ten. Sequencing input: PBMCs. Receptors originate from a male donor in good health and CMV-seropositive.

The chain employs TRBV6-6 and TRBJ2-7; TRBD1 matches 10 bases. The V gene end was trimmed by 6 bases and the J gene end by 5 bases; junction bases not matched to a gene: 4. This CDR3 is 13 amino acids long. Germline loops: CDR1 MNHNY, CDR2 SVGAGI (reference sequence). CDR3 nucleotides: TGTGCCAGCAGATCCGACAGGGGGCACGAGCAGTACTTC. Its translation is CASRSDRGHEQYF.

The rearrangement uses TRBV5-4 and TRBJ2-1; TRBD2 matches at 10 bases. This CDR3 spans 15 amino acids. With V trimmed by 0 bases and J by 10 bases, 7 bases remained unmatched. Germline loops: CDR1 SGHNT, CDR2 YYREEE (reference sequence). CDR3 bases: TGTGCCAGCAGCTTGGCTCCAGCGGGGGGGCTAGAGCAGTTCTTC. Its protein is CASSLAPAGGLEQFF.

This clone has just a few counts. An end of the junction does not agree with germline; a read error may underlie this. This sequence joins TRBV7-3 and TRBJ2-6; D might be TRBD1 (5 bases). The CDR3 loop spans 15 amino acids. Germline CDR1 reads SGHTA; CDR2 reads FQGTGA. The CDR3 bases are TGTGCCAGCAGCTTTCAGGGCTCTGGGGCCAACGGCCTGACTTTC. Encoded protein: CASSFQGSGANGLTF.

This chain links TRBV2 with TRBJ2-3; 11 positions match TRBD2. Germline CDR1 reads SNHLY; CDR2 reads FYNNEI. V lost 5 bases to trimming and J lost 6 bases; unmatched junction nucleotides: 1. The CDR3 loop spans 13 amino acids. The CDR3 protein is CASSRTSGDTQYF. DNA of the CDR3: TGTGCCAGCAGTCGGACTAGCGGGGATACGCAGTATTTT. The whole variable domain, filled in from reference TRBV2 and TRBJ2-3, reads EPEVTQTPSHQVTQMGQEVILRCVPISNHLYFYWYRQILGQKVEFLVSFYNNEISEKSEIFDDQFSVERPDGSNFTLKIRSTKLEDSAMYFCASSRTSGDTQYFGPGTRLTVL.

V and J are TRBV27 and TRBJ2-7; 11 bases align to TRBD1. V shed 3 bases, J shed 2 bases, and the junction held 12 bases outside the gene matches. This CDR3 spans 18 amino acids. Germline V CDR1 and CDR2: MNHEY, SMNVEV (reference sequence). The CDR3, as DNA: TGTGCCAGCAGTTTGGGGGGAGGGACAGGGGGTGTAGCCTACGAGCAGTACTTC. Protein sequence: CASSLGGGTGGVAYEQYF.

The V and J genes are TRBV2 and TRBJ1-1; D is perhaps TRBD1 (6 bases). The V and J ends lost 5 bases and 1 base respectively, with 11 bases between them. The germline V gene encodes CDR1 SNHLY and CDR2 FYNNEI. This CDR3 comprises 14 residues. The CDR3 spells CASSLQGRNTEAFF. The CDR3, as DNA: TGTGCCAGCAGTCTACAGGGCAGGAACACTGAAGCTTTCTTT.

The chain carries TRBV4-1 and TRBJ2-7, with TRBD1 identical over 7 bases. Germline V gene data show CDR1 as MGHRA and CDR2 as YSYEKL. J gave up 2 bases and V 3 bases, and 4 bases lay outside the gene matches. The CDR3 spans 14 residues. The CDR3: CASSHPGQTYEQYF. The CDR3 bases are TGCGCCAGCAGCCACCCGGGACAGACCTACGAGCAGTACTTC.

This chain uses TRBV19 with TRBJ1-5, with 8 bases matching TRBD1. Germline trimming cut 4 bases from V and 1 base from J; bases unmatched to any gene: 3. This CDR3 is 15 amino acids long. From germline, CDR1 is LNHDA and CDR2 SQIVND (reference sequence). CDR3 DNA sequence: TGTGCCAGTAGTACTCACAGGGGGAGCAATCAGCCCCAGCATTTT. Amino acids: CASSTHRGSNQPQHF.

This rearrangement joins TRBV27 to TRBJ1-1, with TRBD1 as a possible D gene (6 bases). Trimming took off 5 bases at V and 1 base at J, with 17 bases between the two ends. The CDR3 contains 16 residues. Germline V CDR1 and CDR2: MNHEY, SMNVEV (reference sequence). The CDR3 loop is CASSPYLIQGNTEAFF. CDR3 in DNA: TGTGCCAGCAGTCCATACCTCATACAGGGGAACACTGAAGCTTTCTTT.

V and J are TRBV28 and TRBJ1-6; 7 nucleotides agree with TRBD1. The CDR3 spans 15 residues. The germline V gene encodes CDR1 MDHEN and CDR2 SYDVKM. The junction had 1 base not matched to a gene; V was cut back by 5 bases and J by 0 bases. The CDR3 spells CASSRDSSYNSPLHF. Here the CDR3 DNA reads TGTGCCAGCAGTCGGGACAGCTCCTATAATTCACCCCTCCACTTT.

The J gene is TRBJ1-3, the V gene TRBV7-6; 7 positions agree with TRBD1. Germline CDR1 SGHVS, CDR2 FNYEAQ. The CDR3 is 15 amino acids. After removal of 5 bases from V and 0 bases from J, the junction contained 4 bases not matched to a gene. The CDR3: CASSPGTDSGNTIYF. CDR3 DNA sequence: TGTGCCAGCAGCCCCGGGACAGACTCTGGAAACACCATATATTTT.

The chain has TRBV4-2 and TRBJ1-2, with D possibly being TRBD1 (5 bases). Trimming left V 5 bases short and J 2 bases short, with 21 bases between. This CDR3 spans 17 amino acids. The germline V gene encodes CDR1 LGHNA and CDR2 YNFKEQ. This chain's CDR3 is CASSVRDSSFGNYGYTF. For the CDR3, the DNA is TGTGCCAGCAGCGTCCGGGACTCTAGTTTTGGAAACTATGGCTACACCTTC.

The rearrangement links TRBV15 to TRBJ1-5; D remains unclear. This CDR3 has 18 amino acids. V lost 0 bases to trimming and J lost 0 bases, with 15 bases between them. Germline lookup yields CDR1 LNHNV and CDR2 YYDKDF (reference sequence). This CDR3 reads CATSRDICAADSNQPQHF. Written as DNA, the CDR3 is TGTGCCACCAGCAGAGATATTTGCGCAGCGGATAGCAATCAGCCCCAGCATTTT.

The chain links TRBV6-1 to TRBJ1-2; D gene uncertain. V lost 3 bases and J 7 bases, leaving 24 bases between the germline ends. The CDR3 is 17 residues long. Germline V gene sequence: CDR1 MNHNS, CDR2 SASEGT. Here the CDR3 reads CASSDRWGEVVLGGYTF. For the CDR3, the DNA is TGTGCCAGCAGTGACCGTTGGGGAGAGGTGGTCTTGGGTGGCTACACCTTC.

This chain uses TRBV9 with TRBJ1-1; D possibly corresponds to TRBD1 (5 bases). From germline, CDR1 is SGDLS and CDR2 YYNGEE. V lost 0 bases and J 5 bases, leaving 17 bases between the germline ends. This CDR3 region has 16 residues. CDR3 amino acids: CASSVGSTGVQTEAFF. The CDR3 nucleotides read TGTGCCAGCAGCGTAGGGAGCACGGGGGTCCAAACTGAAGCTTTCTTT.

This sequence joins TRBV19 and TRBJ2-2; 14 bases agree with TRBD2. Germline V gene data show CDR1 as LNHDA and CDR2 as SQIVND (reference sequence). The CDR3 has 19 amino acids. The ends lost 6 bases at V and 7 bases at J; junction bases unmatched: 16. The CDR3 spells CASSPGTVGLAGEVGELFF. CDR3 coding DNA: TGTGCCAGTAGCCCCGGGACAGTGGGACTAGCGGGAGAGGTCGGGGAGCTGTTTTTT. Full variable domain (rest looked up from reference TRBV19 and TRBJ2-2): DGGITQSPKYLFRKEGQNVTLSCEQNLNHDAMYWYRQDPGQGLRLIYYSQIVNDFQKGDIAEGYSVSREKKESFPLTVTSAQKNPTAFYLCASSPGTVGLAGEVGELFFGEGSRLTVL.

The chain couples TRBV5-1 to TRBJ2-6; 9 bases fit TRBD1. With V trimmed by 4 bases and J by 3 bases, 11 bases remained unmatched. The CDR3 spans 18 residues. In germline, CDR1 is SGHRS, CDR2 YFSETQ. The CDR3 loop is CASSPGTGWRVGANVLTF. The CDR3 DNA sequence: TGCGCCAGCAGCCCCGGGACAGGGTGGAGAGTTGGGGCCAACGTCCTGACTTTC.

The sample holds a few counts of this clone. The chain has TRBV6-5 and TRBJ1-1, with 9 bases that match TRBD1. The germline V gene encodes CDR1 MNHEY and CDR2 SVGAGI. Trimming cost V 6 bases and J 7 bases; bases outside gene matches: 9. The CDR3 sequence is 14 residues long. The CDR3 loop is CASSLGTGSFEAFF. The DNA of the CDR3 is TGTGCCAGCAGCCTAGGGACAGGGAGTTTTGAAGCTTTCTTT.

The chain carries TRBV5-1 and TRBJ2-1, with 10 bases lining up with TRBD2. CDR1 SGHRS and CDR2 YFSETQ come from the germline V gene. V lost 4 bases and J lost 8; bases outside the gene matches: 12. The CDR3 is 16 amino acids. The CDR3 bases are TGCGCCAGCAGCATCCGACTAGCGGGTCCCCGGGATGAGCAGTTCTTC. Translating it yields CASSIRLAGPRDEQFF.

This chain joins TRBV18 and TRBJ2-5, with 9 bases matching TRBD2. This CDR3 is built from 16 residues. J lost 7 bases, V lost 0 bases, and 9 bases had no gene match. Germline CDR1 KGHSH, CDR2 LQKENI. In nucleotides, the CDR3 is TGTGCCAGCTCACCACCGCTCCTAGCGGGGTTGGGGACCCAGTACTTC. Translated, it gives CASSPPLLAGLGTQYF.

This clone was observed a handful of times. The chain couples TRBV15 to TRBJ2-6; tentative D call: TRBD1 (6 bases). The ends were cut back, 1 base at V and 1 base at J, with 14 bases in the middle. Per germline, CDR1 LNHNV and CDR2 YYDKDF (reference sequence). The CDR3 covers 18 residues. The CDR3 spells CATSRVETGRSGANVLTF. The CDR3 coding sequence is TGTGCCACCAGCAGAGTGGAGACAGGTAGATCTGGGGCCAACGTCCTGACTTTC.

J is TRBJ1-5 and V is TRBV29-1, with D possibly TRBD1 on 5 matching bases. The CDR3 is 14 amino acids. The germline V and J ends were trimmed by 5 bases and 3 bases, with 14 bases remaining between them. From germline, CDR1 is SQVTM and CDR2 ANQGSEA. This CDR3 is CSVSWTKNNQPQHF. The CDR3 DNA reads TGCAGCGTTTCGTGGACAAAAAACAATCAGCCCCAGCATTTT.